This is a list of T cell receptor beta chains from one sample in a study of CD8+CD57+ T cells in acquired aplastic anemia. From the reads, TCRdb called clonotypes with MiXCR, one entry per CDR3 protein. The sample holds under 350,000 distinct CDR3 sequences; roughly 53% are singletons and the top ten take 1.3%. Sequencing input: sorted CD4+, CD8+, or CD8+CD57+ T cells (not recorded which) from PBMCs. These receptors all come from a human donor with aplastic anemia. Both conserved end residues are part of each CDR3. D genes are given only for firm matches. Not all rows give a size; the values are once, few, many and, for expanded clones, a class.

TGTGCCAGCAGCTTAATTCACTCAGGGGGCTCTGAAGCTTTCTTT	CASSLIHSGGSEAFF	TRBJ1-1	TRBV7-8	.	TRBD1
TGTGCCAGCAGCATAAAGGGACTAGCGGACAATGAGCAGTTCTTC	CASSIKGLADNEQFF	TRBJ2-1	TRBV7-2	.	TRBD2
TGTGCCAGCAGCGTAGAAGTAGCGTCAGGGAATTCACCCCTCCACTTT	CASSVEVASGNSPLHF	TRBJ1-6	TRBV7-8	.	.
TGTGCCAGCAGCGTAGGGGCAGGGGCCAAAAACATTCAGTACTTC	CASSVGAGAKNIQYF	TRBJ2-4	TRBV9	.	.
TGTGCCAGCAGCTTCCGGGCTAAAGAGATGGACTATGGCTACACCTTC	CASSFRAKEMDYGYTF	TRBJ1-2	TRBV7-6	once	.
TGTGCCATCAGTGGAACAGCCGTGGGGACCCAGTACTTC	CAISGTAVGTQYF	TRBJ2-5	TRBV10-3	few	.
TGTGCCAGCAGTGCCGGCGGGGGGGGACATGGCTACACCTTC	CASSAGGGGHGYTF	TRBJ1-2	TRBV6-1	.	.
TGTGCCACCAGTGATTATTGGGACCCAGGGCTTAGGGCAGATACGCAGTATTTT	CATSDYWDPGLRADTQYF	TRBJ2-3	TRBV24-1	.	.
TGTGCCAGCAGTTACGGTCAGGGTCCCCTAAACTACGAGCAGTACTTC	CASSYGQGPLNYEQYF	TRBJ2-7	TRBV6-6	.	.
TGCAGCGTTCAAGAGACCCAGTACTTC	CSVQETQYF	TRBJ2-5	TRBV29-1	once	.
TGTGCCACCAGCATAGTGGACAGGGCGGGGGAGACCCAGTACTTC	CATSIVDRAGETQYF	TRBJ2-5	TRBV15	few	TRBD1
TGTGCCAGCAGCTTAGAGAGGACAGGGTTGGGGACTGAAGCTTTCTTT	CASSLERTGLGTEAFF	TRBJ1-1	TRBV7-2	.	TRBD1
TGTGCCAGCAGCTCCGAGCGACAGCACTCTTACCAAGAGACCCAGTACTTC	CASSSERQHSYQETQYF	TRBJ2-5	TRBV7-9	.	.
TGTGCCATCAGTGAGACAGGGATCGAGCAGTACTTC	CAISETGIEQYF	TRBJ2-7	TRBV10-3	.	.
TGCAGTGCTAGAGGGACTAGCGGGAGGGCCCTCGCAGATACGCAGTATTTT	CSARGTSGRALADTQYF	TRBJ2-3	TRBV20-1	.	TRBD2
TGTGCCAGCAGCTTGAATAGGTACGAATACACCTTC	CASSLNRYEYTF	TRBJ1-2	TRBV5-6	.	.
TGTGCCAGCCTCGGGGAGCAAGGTTCACCCCTCCACTTT	CASLGEQGSPLHF	TRBJ1-6	TRBV2	.	.
TGTGCCAGCAGCTTACTTGAGGGTATTAACACTGAAGCTTTCTTT	CASSLLEGINTEAFF	TRBJ1-1	TRBV7-9	.	.
TGCGCCAGCAGCTTTTGGCGGGGGGGCCAAGAGACCCAGTACTTC	CASSFWRGGQETQYF	TRBJ2-5	TRBV5-1	many	TRBD2
TGTGCCAGCAGCCAGGGACAGGGCTCTGGAAACACCATATATTTT	CASSQGQGSGNTIYF	TRBJ1-3	TRBV7-7	.	TRBD1
TGTGCCATCAGGGGACAGGGAAGAGCTACCGGGGAGCTGTTTTTT	CAIRGQGRATGELFF	TRBJ2-2	TRBV10-3	few	TRBD1
TGTGCCAGCAGCCAGCAGGGGGGAAGCGAGCAGTACTTC	CASSQQGGSEQYF	TRBJ2-7	TRBV7-9	once	.
TGTGCCAGCAGCTCAGAGATGGGGGCGCGGGGAAACACCATATATTTT	CASSSEMGARGNTIYF	TRBJ1-3	TRBV7-9	.	.
TGTGCCAGCAGCATCACAGTAGACACAGATACGCAGTATTTT	CASSITVDTDTQYF	TRBJ2-3	TRBV12-3/TRBV12-4	many	.
TGTGCCAGCAGCTTAGCATACGGGGGGGGAGAGACCCAGTACTTC	CASSLAYGGGETQYF	TRBJ2-5	TRBV7-2	.	TRBD2
TGTGCCAGCAGCCTGATAATTGGGGGCTTCACAGATACGCAGTATTTT	CASSLIIGGFTDTQYF	TRBJ2-3	TRBV7-6	.	.
TGCGCCAGCAGCGTAATGACAGGGGGGGGGAGGTACGAGCAGTACTTC	CASSVMTGGGRYEQYF	TRBJ2-7	TRBV5-1	many	TRBD1
TGTGCCAGCAGCAGGATAACAGGGTACTCTGGAAACACCATATATTTT	CASSRITGYSGNTIYF	TRBJ1-3	TRBV7-9	.	.
TGTGCCAGCAGCCCCGCTAGCGGGAGGGCGCCGGTGCGTTCCTACAATGAGCAGTTCTTC	CASSPASGRAPVRSYNEQFF	TRBJ2-1	TRBV7-9	many	TRBD2
TGTGCCAGCAGCTTGCGGACAGGGGACGAGCAGTACTTC	CASSLRTGDEQYF	TRBJ2-7	TRBV5-6	.	TRBD1
TGTGCCAGCAGCTTTCAGACTAGGTATGAGCAGTTCTTC	CASSFQTRYEQFF	TRBJ2-1	TRBV7-9	many	.
TGTGCCAGCAGTATTCAGGGAGCTCCTGGAAACACCATATATTTT	CASSIQGAPGNTIYF	TRBJ1-3	TRBV2	many	.
TGTGCCAGCAATCCGGGACAGAGCAATGAGCCCCAGCATTTT	CASNPGQSNEPQHF	TRBJ1-5	TRBV2	.	TRBD1
TGTGCCACCGTAGGAAGCGGGATGACAGGGTCTGGAAACACCATATATTTT	CATVGSGMTGSGNTIYF	TRBJ1-3	TRBV10-3	.	TRBD1
TGCAGTGCTAAGACGAGGGGGGGGGGCTATGGCTACACCTTC	CSAKTRGGGYGYTF	TRBJ1-2	TRBV20-1	.	.
TGTGCCAGTAGTGGAAGCGGGAGTTCCACCTACGAGCAGTACTTC	CASSGSGSSTYEQYF	TRBJ2-7	TRBV19	few	TRBD2
TGTGCCACCAGTGAGTGGACAGGAGGCTACACCTTC	CATSEWTGGYTF	TRBJ1-2	TRBV24-1	.	TRBD1
TGCAGTGCTAGAGACCCGAGGGCGACTGAAGCTTTCTTT	CSARDPRATEAFF	TRBJ1-1	TRBV20-1	.	.
TGTGCCATCGATGAGGGGGCGGGAGAGCAGTACTTC	CAIDEGAGEQYF	TRBJ2-7	TRBV10-3	.	.
TGTGCCAGCAGTGAGAACAGGGGGCAATCCGGGAGGCCCTACAATGAGCAGTTCTTC	CASSENRGQSGRPYNEQFF	TRBJ2-1	TRBV2	few	TRBD1
TGTGCCACCAGTGATCACCCAAGATTTGCTGAGCAGTTCTTC	CATSDHPRFAEQFF	TRBJ2-1	TRBV24-1	few	.
TGTGCCAGCAGCTTACAGGGGGGCACTACAGGTAGATTCTATGGCTACACCTTC	CASSLQGGTTGRFYGYTF	TRBJ1-2	TRBV7-8	.	TRBD1
TGTGCCAGCGGACAGGGACTCAATCAGCCCCAGCATTTT	CASGQGLNQPQHF	TRBJ1-5	TRBV7-2	.	TRBD1
TGTGCCGGGCCCGAGCCCAATGAGCAGTTCTTC	CAGPEPNEQFF	TRBJ2-1	TRBV5-6	once	.
TGTGCCAGCAGTGACTCGGGTCAGGGAGAGCAGTACTTC	CASSDSGQGEQYF	TRBJ2-7	TRBV6-4	.	.
TGTGCCAGTAGTGCAAACCGCCGCTATGGCTACACCTTC	CASSANRRYGYTF	TRBJ1-2	TRBV19	.	.
TGTGCCAGTAGGACAGGGGGCGCATATAATTCACCCCTCCACTTT	CASRTGGAYNSPLHF	TRBJ1-6	TRBV19	.	TRBD1
TGTGCCAGCAGCGTAGGGGGGAGGTCTAGCACAGATACGCAGTATTTT	CASSVGGRSSTDTQYF	TRBJ2-3	TRBV9	many	.
TGTGCCAGCAGCCCGACAGAAAACATTCAGTACTTC	CASSPTENIQYF	TRBJ2-4	TRBV3-1	many	.
TGCAGTGCTAGAGAGGGTCCAGGGGCCTACGAGCAGTACTTC	CSAREGPGAYEQYF	TRBJ2-7	TRBV20-1	.	.
TGCGCCAGCAGCCAACAGGACTCGCATACGCAGTATTTT	CASSQQDSHTQYF	TRBJ2-3	TRBV7-3	.	.
TGCGCCAGCAGCTTGGAGTTCTCTGCAGATACGCAGTATTTT	CASSLEFSADTQYF	TRBJ2-3	TRBV5-1	once	.
TGTGCCAGCAGTTTACGGGACAGTCCCCATTCCGATACGCAGTATTTT	CASSLRDSPHSDTQYF	TRBJ2-3	TRBV12-3/TRBV12-4	.	TRBD1
TGTGCCAGCAGCTCGAGGGGAGCAGATACGCAGTATTTT	CASSSRGADTQYF	TRBJ2-3	TRBV7-2	few	.
TGCGCCAGCAGCTTGGAAACAGATTCACCCCTCCACTTT	CASSLETDSPLHF	TRBJ1-6	TRBV5-1	many	.
TGTGCCAGCAGCTTAATGGAGAATAATTCACCCCTCCACTTT	CASSLMENNSPLHF	TRBJ1-6	TRBV11-1	many	.
TGTGCCACCAGCAGAGATCGGGCGGGGGCCCGCTACGAGCAGTACTTC	CATSRDRAGARYEQYF	TRBJ2-7	TRBV15	.	.
TGTGCCAGCTCACCACCCCAGGGGGAGCAGTACTTC	CASSPPQGEQYF	TRBJ2-7	TRBV18	many	.
TGTGCCAGCAGCGCAGCAACCAGCTCCTATAATTCACCCCTCCACTTT	CASSAATSSYNSPLHF	TRBJ1-6	TRBV7-8	.	.